This T cell receptor beta chain was identified in a study of blood T cell repertoires in COVID-19. Study at large: T cells, B-cell-depleted T cells, or PBMCs supplied cDNA or gDNA.

V lost 3 bases, J lost 1 base, and 16 bases lay in between. This CDR3 spans 17 amino acids. The V gene's germline CDR1 is SGHTA and CDR2 FQGTGA. The data were produced by immunoSEQ multiplex PCR, yet TCRdb's version contains in-frame clones alone and is incomplete. In the table there are some 220,000 clones, roughly 85% of which are singletons. The TCR originated in a woman aged 18-29 years who had recovered from COVID-19. Sequences were obtained from peripheral blood. V is TRBV7-3 and J is TRBJ2-4; TRBD2 might be the D (6 bases). The DNA for the CDR3 is TGTGCCAGCAGCTTCGGGGGTCGCGAGGAGGCCAAAAACATTCAGTACTTC. It yields the protein CASSFGGREEAKNIQYF.